These 20 T cell receptor beta chains came from one sample sequenced in a study of blood T cell repertoires in COVID-19. Sequenced by immunoSEQ multiplex PCR; TCRdb stores in-frame clones only, minus some. Among around 700,000 clones listed, approximately 90% were seen once. The specimen sequenced was peripheral blood. The receptors stem from a woman between 18 and 29 years old with acute or convalescent COVID-19.

This chain joins TRBV5-1 and TRBJ1-2; a weak D match, TRBD1 (6 bases). Germline-derived CDR1 and CDR2 are SGHRS and YFSETQ. Trimming pared 0 bases from V and 6 bases from J, leaving 12 bases between. This CDR3 contains 14 residues. The DNA of the CDR3 is TGCGCCAGCAGCTTGGCCCCAGGGGAAAATGGCTACACCTTC. Residues: CASSLAPGENGYTF.

CDR3 in amino acids: CASSIQRHLNTEAFF. The CDR3 DNA reads TGTGCCAGTAGTATCCAACGACATTTGAACACTGAAGCTTTCTTT. This rearrangement joins TRBV19 to TRBJ1-1; D unclear. The length of the CDR3 is 15 residues. Trimming removed 3 bases from V and 0 bases from J, with 11 bases in between. Germline CDR1 reads LNHDA; CDR2 reads SQIVND (reference sequence).

This chain links TRBV27 with TRBJ2-5; 10 bases map to TRBD2. The CDR3 length is 18 residues. Germline CDR1 reads MNHEY; CDR2 reads SMNVEV (reference sequence). V trimming: 4 bases; J trimming: 5 bases; junction bases outside the gene matches: 16. The chain's CDR3 is CASSSGGLVAGGEETQYF. In nucleotides, the CDR3 is TGTGCCAGCAGTTCAGGGGGTTTGGTAGCGGGGGGTGAGGAGACCCAGTACTTC.

The gene calls are TRBV15 and TRBJ2-3, with 10 bases lining up with TRBD2. CDR1 and CDR2 (germline): LNHNV, YYDKDF (reference sequence). CDR3 size: 14 residues. The V and J ends lost 8 bases and 6 bases, in that order; junction bases with no gene match: 8. The CDR3 DNA is TGTGCCACCGCCAGCGGGGGGGGAGGCGATACGCAGTATTTT. Protein product: CATASGGGGDTQYF.

V and J are TRBV5-8 and TRBJ1-5; TRBD1 might be the D (6 bases). Trimming shortened V by 0 bases and J by 6 bases, and 13 bases separated the two germline ends. The CDR3 extends over 15 amino acids. Germline values: CDR1 SGHTS, CDR2 YDEGEE. The CDR3: CASSLGAGDLQPQHF. CDR3 nucleotides: TGTGCCAGCAGCTTGGGGGCAGGGGATCTTCAGCCCCAGCATTTT.

The rearrangement uses TRBV18 and TRBJ2-4; 8 bases are a match to TRBD1. The CDR3 contains 17 residues. CDR1 and CDR2 from the germline V gene are KGHSH and LQKENI. The V segment lost 0 bases and the J segment 3 bases; nucleotides outside the gene matches: 7. The CDR3 nucleotides are TGTGCCAGCTCACCACCGTCCCGGGACAGGTACAAAAACATTCAGTACTTC. This codes for CASSPPSRDRYKNIQYF.

The genes are TRBV5-4 and TRBJ1-1, with D perhaps matching TRBD1 (6 bases). The germline gives CDR1 SGHNT, CDR2 YYREEE (reference sequence). The CDR3 totals 13 residues. The V end was cut by 1 base, the J end by 4 bases, with 8 bases between. CDR3 residues: CASSLTGTTEAFF. The CDR3 DNA follows: TGTGCCAGCAGCTTGACAGGGACCACTGAAGCTTTCTTT.

The J gene is TRBJ2-3, the V gene TRBV5-1; D unclear. The V end was cut by 4 bases, the J end by 0 bases, with 9 bases between. This CDR3 contains 14 residues. In germline, CDR1 is SGHRS, CDR2 YFSETQ. DNA for the CDR3: TGCGCCAGCAGCGCTCAAAGCAGCACAGATACGCAGTATTTT. It codes for CASSAQSSTDTQYF.

The rearrangement uses TRBV7-2 and TRBJ1-5; TRBD1 agrees at 7 bases. The CDR3 runs to 16 residues. Looked up from germline, CDR1 is SGHTA and CDR2 is FQGNSA. Trimming took 5 bases from V and 5 from J; bases not matched to a gene: 12. The CDR3 DNA reads TGTGCCAGCAGCACCCAAACAGGGGTTGGGGATCAGCCCCAGCATTTT. Protein product: CASSTQTGVGDQPQHF.

This chain joins TRBV7-9 and TRBJ2-7; D is possibly TRBD2 (5 bases). This CDR3 has 15 amino acids. Germline CDR1 reads SEHNR; CDR2 reads FQNEAQ (reference sequence). V lost 5 bases and J lost 3, with 17 bases in between. As DNA, the CDR3 is TGTGCCAGCAGCCCGGGATTTAGCGCTATCTACGAGCAGTACTTC. Its translation: CASSPGFSAIYEQYF.

J is TRBJ2-2 and V is TRBV10-3; 9 bases map to TRBD1. CDR3 length: 16 amino acids. Germline-derived CDR1 and CDR2 are ENHRY and SYGVKD. The J segment lost 6 bases and the V segment lost 4 bases, leaving 9 bases of the junction unmatched. This CDR3 reads CAISGARTGDAGELFF. CDR3 DNA sequence: TGTGCCATCAGTGGAGCTCGGACAGGGGATGCCGGGGAGCTGTTTTTT.

V is TRBV21-1 and J is TRBJ1-2. TRBV21-1 is a documented pseudogene. This CDR3 is 16 amino acids long. The DNA of the CDR3 is TGTGCCAGCAGCAAGAAAGGGGACTCCCATACAAATGGCTACACCTTC. This sequence encodes CASSKKGDSHTNGYTF.

V is TRBV10-3 and J is TRBJ1-2, with D maybe TRBD1 (5 bases). Germline values: CDR1 ENHRY, CDR2 SYGVKD. CDR3 length: 12 amino acids. V was trimmed by 4 bases and J by 9 bases, leaving 12 bases between them. CDR3 DNA sequence: TGTGCCATCAGTGGGGCAGGGCTTAGCTACACCTTC. Translating it yields CAISGAGLSYTF.

The chain recombines TRBV6-1 with TRBJ1-2; D call uncertain. CDR3 length: 13 residues. Trimming took 7 bases from V and 6 from J, leaving 15 bases between them. Per germline, CDR1 MNHNS and CDR2 SASEGT. The CDR3 bases are TGTGCCAGCACTACACCGGGTGAAAATGGCTACACCTTC. Amino acids: CASTTPGENGYTF.

The rearrangement joins TRBV5-1 to TRBJ1-2; 7 nucleotides line up with TRBD1. Germline CDR1 reads SGHRS; CDR2 reads YFSETQ. V lost 5 bases and J lost 5; bases outside the gene matches: 12. This CDR3 comprises 15 residues. Written as DNA, the CDR3 is TGCGCCAGCAGTTGGGCCGAGGGGGCGTCTTATGGCTACACCTTC. Residues: CASSWAEGASYGYTF. Full variable domain (outside the CDR3, taken from reference TRBV5-1 and TRBJ1-2): KAGVTQTPRYLIKTRGQQVTLSCSPISGHRSVSWYQQTPGQGLQFLFEYFSETQRNKGNFPGRFSGRQFSNSRSEMNVSTLELGDSALYLCASSWAEGASYGYTFGSGTRLTVV.

This sequence joins TRBV4-1 and TRBJ1-4; 8 bases are shared with TRBD1. CDR1 MGHRA and CDR2 YSYEKL come from the germline V gene. CDR3 length: 15 residues. Trimming took 0 bases from V and 9 from J; bases not matched to a gene: 6. The CDR3 DNA reads as TGCGCCAGCAGCCAAGAGGTGACAGGGGATCAAAAACTGTTTTTT. It is translated as CASSQEVTGDQKLFF.

This clone appeared once. The chain is built from TRBV24-1 and TRBJ2-7; 8 positions agree with TRBD1. The CDR3 is 17 residues long. From germline, CDR1 is KGHDR and CDR2 SFDVKD. Trimming cost V 4 bases and J 2 bases; bases outside gene matches: 12. The CDR3 spells CATSDLLQGDTPYEQYF. In nucleotides, the CDR3 is TGTGCCACCAGTGACTTATTACAGGGGGATACCCCCTACGAGCAGTACTTC.

The chain uses TRBV4-2 and TRBJ2-7; no clear D gene. The CDR3 runs to 14 residues. The V gene lost 1 base and the J gene lost 3 bases, with 10 bases spanning the gap. Germline CDR1 reads LGHNA; CDR2 reads YNFKEQ. CDR3 sequence (DNA): TGTGCCAGCAGCCAAGGTGCGGAACTCTACGAGCAGTACTTC. It is translated as CASSQGAELYEQYF.

J is TRBJ2-2 and V is TRBV11-3; maybe TRBD1 (6 bases). Trimming cost V 5 bases and J 0 bases, with 10 bases left between them. CDR1 SGHNT and CDR2 YENEEA come from the germline V gene. The CDR3 sequence is 15 residues long. CDR3 in amino acids: CASSDRLTNTGELFF. The CDR3 bases are TGTGCCAGCAGCGACAGGCTCACGAACACCGGGGAGCTGTTTTTT.

DNA for the CDR3: TGTGCCAGCAGTCGACCCGGGACATACACCGGGGAGCTGTTTTTT. Residues: CASSRPGTYTGELFF. The genes are TRBV6-6 and TRBJ2-2; tentatively, D is TRBD1 (6 bases). The CDR3 runs to 15 residues. In germline, CDR1 is MNHNY, CDR2 SVGAGI (reference sequence). V was shortened by 5 bases and J by 3 bases, with 13 bases between the two germline ends.